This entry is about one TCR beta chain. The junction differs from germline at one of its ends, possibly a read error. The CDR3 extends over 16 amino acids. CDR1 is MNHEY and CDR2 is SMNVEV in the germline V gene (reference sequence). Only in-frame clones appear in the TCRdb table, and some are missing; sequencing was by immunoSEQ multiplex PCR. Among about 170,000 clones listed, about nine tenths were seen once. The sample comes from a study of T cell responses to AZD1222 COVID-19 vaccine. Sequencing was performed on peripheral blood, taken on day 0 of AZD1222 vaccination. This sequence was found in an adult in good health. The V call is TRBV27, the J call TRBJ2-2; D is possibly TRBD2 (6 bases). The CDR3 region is CASSYGSLANTGELFF. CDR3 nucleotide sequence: TGTGCCAGCAGCTACGGGAGTCTAGCGAATACCGGGGAGCTGTTTTTT.